The source of this T cell receptor beta chain is a study of spatial heterogeneity in lung cancer. Study as a whole: Combinations of a unique TCR and a UMI were tallied in raw reads, and on average each appeared more than ten times.

By sample share, this clonotype is large. The antigen is not known. With the library built for alpha chains, this beta chain is off target and its frequency is not meaningful. V lost 0 bases and J lost 7, with 7 bases in between. The CDR3 loop spans 12 amino acids. Germline V gene data show CDR1 as SGHRS and CDR2 as YFSETQ. TCRdb re-analysed the 5' RACE reads in MiXCR, keeping a single row per CDR3 protein. Of over 1,000 distinct CDR3 sequences listed, about an eighth are singletons. Findings and limits, study-wide: Tumoral mutation counts were tracked by counts of expanded intratumoral alpha and beta TCRs.

Time point given: sample taken at primary tumor resection. The clonotype was recovered from a male donor with early-stage non-small cell lung cancer. The chain links TRBV5-1 to TRBJ1-1; D remains unclear. Sequenced here: lung tumor tissue, sampled at surgery. The CDR3 DNA reads as TGCGCCAGCAGCTTGGTACCCGGTGAAGCTTTCTTT. It encodes CASSLVPGEAFF.